These 11 T cell receptor beta chains originate from one sample sequenced in a study of low-dose radiotherapy and immunotherapy resistance in tumors. Described time point: before trial treatment. TRAV and TRBV primers primed cDNA for both TCRalpha and TCRbeta. A constant-region primer paired with the V-primer adapter amplified TCRs over around 18 PCR cycles. Each CDR3 protein is one row after TCRdb ran MiXCR on the reads. The sample has 100,000 or so distinct CDR3 sequences, under 9.5% seen once. The sequences come from PBMCs, collected before treatment. These receptor sequences come from a male donor with prostate cancer.

This clonotype was picked up many times. V and J are TRBV27 and TRBJ2-5; unclear D gene. V was shortened by 3 bases and J by 5 bases, with 10 bases between the two germline ends. Germline V gene lookup returns CDR1 MNHEY and CDR2 SMNVEV (reference sequence). This CDR3 has 13 residues. The CDR3: CASSFRFPETQYF. Here the CDR3 DNA reads TGTGCCAGCAGTTTCCGTTTCCCGGAGACCCAGTACTTC.

This clonotype was seen once. A much larger clone lies one base from this, so it may be a read error. J is TRBJ2-2 and V is TRBV13; 8 positions agree with TRBD2. CDR1 is PRHDT and CDR2 is FYEKMQ in the germline V gene (reference sequence). This CDR3 contains 17 residues. V shed 1 base and J 4 bases; nucleotides not matched to a gene: 8. Here the CDR3 reads CASSLVGVLAVTGELFF. CDR3 bases: TGTGCCAGCAGCTTAGTCGGGGTACTAGCGGTCACCGGGGAGCTGTTTTTT.

The chain couples TRBV7-9 to TRBJ1-2; a weak D match, TRBD1 (6 bases). Trimming removed 5 bases at V and 6 bases at J, with 16 bases between. CDR3 length: 14 residues. Germline V gene lookup returns CDR1 SEHNR and CDR2 FQNEAQ (reference sequence). The CDR3 protein is CASSPRGGLDGYTF. In DNA, the CDR3 is TGTGCCAGCAGCCCTAGGGGGGGGCTCGATGGCTACACCTTC. The complete variable domain, with remaining parts taken from reference TRBV7-9 and TRBJ1-2, reads DTGVSQNPRHKITKRGQNVTFRCDPISEHNRLYWYRQTLGQGPEFLTYFQNEAQLEKSRLLSDRFSAERPKGSFSTLEIQRTEQGDSAMYLCASSPRGGLDGYTFGSGTRLTVV.

In this sample, this clonotype turned up many times. One end of the junction fails to match germline, which may point to a read error. The chain joins TRBV7-3 to TRBJ2-5; D is possibly TRBD1 (6 bases). CDR3 length equals 13 residues. Germline V gives CDR1 SGHTA, CDR2 FQGTGA. In DNA, the CDR3 is TGTGCCAGCAGCCGGGACAATCAAGGGACCCAGTACTTC. It translates to CASSRDNQGTQYF. Full variable domain (rest looked up from reference TRBV7-3 and TRBJ2-5): GAGVSQTPSNKVTEKGKYVELRCDPISGHTALYWYRQSLGQGPEFLIYFQGTGAADDSGLPNDRFFAVRPEGSVSTLKIQRTERGDSAVYLCASSRDNQGTQYFGPGTRLLVL.

This clonotype was detected many times. The chain joins TRBV20-1 to TRBJ2-7; either TRBD1 or TRBD2 may fit D (5 bases each). V was trimmed by 6 bases and J by 4 bases, leaving 16 bases between them. This CDR3 has 13 residues. CDR1 and CDR2 from the germline V gene are DFQATT and SNEGSKA (reference sequence). This CDR3 is CSAEGTEIYEQYF. Here the CDR3 DNA reads TGCAGTGCCGAAGGGACCGAGATTTACGAGCAGTACTTC.

This clonotype has just a few counts. CDR3 amino acids: CASKLAGENYYYNEQFF. The CDR3 DNA is TGTGCCAGCAAACTAGCGGGAGAGAACTACTACTACAATGAGCAGTTCTTC. This chain links TRBV28 with TRBJ2-1; 11 nucleotides match TRBD2. With 7 bases clipped from V and 3 bases from J, the junction kept 11 bases outside the gene matches. The CDR3 contains 17 residues. The germline V gene has CDR1 MDHEN and CDR2 SYDVKM.

About this clonotype: A far larger clone differs by one base, so this is likely a read error. The chain joins TRBV6-8 to TRBJ2-2, with TRBD2 as a possible D gene (5 bases). The germline CDR1 and CDR2 sequences are MNHGY and SAAAGT. The CDR3 extends over 12 amino acids. The CDR3 nucleotides are TGTGCCAGCAGCCTTAGACCCGGGGAGCGGTTTTTT. Translated, it gives CASSLRPGERFF.

This clonotype was seen at least ten times. CDR3 sequence (DNA): TGTGCCAGCAGCTTAATGGGACAGGGGGTGCGAGAGACCCAGTACTTC. Translating it yields CASSLMGQGVRETQYF. The chain employs TRBV7-8 and TRBJ2-5; 11 bases are a match to TRBD1. CDR3 length equals 16 residues. Germline loops: CDR1 SGHVS, CDR2 FQNEAQ. V was pared by 2 bases and J by 4 bases, with 6 bases of the junction left unmatched.

This clonotype was observed many times. V is TRBV4-3 and J is TRBJ2-1; 11 bases fit TRBD2. V shed 0 bases, J shed 3 bases, and the junction held 4 bases outside the gene matches. This CDR3 comprises 17 residues. The germline V gene encodes CDR1 LGHNA and CDR2 YSLEER. The CDR3 loop reads CASSQDDSGRVYNEQFF. In DNA, the CDR3 is TGCGCCAGCAGCCAAGACGATAGCGGGAGGGTCTACAATGAGCAGTTCTTC.

This clonotype showed up many times. The chain uses TRBV28 and TRBJ2-5; D gene ambiguous. This CDR3 region has 11 residues. Germline CDR1 is MDHEN and CDR2 is SYDVKM. With 7 bases removed from V and 5 bases from J, the gap between germline ends came to 8 bases. CDR3 nucleotides: TGTGCCAGCACCCAAACGGAGACCCAGTACTTC. Its translation is CASTQTETQYF.

In its sample, this clonotype was seen many times. This chain links TRBV2 with TRBJ2-2; D remains unclear. V was pared by 3 bases and J by 7 bases, with 12 bases between. The CDR3 spans 14 residues. Germline V gene data show CDR1 as SNHLY and CDR2 as FYNNEI. CDR3 nucleotides: TGTGCCAGCAGTGATCGTAGTAGCTACGGGGAGCTGTTTTTT. Its protein is CASSDRSSYGELFF. The entire variable domain, with the rest obtained from reference TRBV2 and TRBJ2-2, is as follows: EPEVTQTPSHQVTQMGQEVILRCVPISNHLYFYWYRQILGQKVEFLVSFYNNEISEKSEIFDDQFSVERPDGSNFTLKIRSTKLEDSAMYFCASSDRSSYGELFFGEGSRLTVL.